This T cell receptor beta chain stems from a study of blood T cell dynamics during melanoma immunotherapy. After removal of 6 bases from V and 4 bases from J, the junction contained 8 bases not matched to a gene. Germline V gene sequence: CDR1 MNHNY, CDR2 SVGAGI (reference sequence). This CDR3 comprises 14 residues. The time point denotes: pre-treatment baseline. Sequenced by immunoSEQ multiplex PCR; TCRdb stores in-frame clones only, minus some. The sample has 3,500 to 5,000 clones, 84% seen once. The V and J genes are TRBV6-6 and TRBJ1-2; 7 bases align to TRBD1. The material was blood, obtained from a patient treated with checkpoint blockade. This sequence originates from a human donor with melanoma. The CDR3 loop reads CASRRTGVGYGYTF. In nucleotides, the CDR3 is TGTGCCAGCAGACGTACAGGGGTGGGCTATGGCTACACCTTC.